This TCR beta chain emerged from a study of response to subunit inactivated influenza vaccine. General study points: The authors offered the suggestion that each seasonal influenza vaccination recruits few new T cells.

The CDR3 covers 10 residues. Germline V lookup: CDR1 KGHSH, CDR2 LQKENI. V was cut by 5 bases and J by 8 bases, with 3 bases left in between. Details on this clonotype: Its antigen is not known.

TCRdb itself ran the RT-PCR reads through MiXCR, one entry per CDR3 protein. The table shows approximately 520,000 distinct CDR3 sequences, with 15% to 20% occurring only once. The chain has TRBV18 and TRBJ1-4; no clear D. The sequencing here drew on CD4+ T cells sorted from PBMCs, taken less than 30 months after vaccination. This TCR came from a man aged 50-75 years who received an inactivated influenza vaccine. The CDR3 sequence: CASSGEKLFF. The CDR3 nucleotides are TGTGCCAGCTCAGGCGAAAAACTGTTTTTT. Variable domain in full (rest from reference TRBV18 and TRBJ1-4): NAGVMQNPRHLVRRRGQEARLRCSPMKGHSHVYWYRQLPEEGLKFMVYLQKENIIDESGMPKERFSAEFPKEGPSILRIQQVVRGDSAAYFCASSGEKLFFGSGTQLSVL.